A selection of T cell receptor beta chains follows, all from one sample in a study of T-cell memory formation after mild COVID-19. MiXCR, applied by TCRdb to the 5' RACE reads, yields one record per CDR3 protein. The table records fewer than 550,000 distinct CDR3 sequences, about 20% of them present only once. Sequencing was done on a sample of PBMCs or a T cell subset sorted from them (not recorded which). Source of these receptors: an adult woman who had mild COVID-19 (a few samples of this study predate the infection). Cell type and time point are not known. Each CDR3 is given with its conserved first and last residue. The D gene is left open where the match is weak. Clone size, where shown, is once, few, many, or a class for clones that have expanded.

J gene	V gene	D gene	clone size	CDR3 DNA	CDR3 protein
TRBJ2-5	TRBV24-1	.	few	TGTGCCACCAGTGATTTTCAGGAGACCCAGTACTTC	CATSDFQETQYF
TRBJ1-1	TRBV5-5	.	.	TGTGCCAGCAGCCTGGGACCCCAGAACCTGGGGACTGAAGCTTTCTTT	CASSLGPQNLGTEAFF
TRBJ2-5	TRBV4-1	TRBD2	few	TGCGCCAGCAGCCAAGATGCGGGGGGGGCCCCGTACCAAGAGACCCAGTACTTC	CASSQDAGGAPYQETQYF
TRBJ1-4	TRBV5-1	.	.	TGCGCCAGCACCCTAGACGGTGCAACTAATGAAAAACTGTTTTTT	CASTLDGATNEKLFF
TRBJ1-2	TRBV14	.	few	TGTGCCAGCAGCCAGGATCCCACAGTATCACCTGGCTATGGCTACACCTTC	CASSQDPTVSPGYGYTF
TRBJ2-7	TRBV7-9	.	.	TGTGCCAGCACTCCTGCGGCCGCAGGCTACGAGCAGTACTTC	CASTPAAAGYEQYF
TRBJ2-2	TRBV6-7	.	.	TGTGCCAGCCTTCCTACCGGGACATGGAGAACCGGGGAGCTGTTTTTT	CASLPTGTWRTGELFF
TRBJ2-1	TRBV20-1	.	.	TGCAGTGCTAGAGCCCAGGTCTACAATGAGCAGTTCTTC	CSARAQVYNEQFF
TRBJ2-2	TRBV20-1	.	few	TGCAGTGCTAGGACCGTTTTAGGCGGGGAGCTGTTTTTT	CSARTVLGGELFF
TRBJ2-7	TRBV6-2/TRBV6-3	TRBD1	few	TGTGCCAGCAGTACCGACAGGGTCGGATCCTACGAGCAGTACTTC	CASSTDRVGSYEQYF
TRBJ2-7	TRBV5-1	.	.	TGCGCCAGCAGCTTGGCAGGGTCCTCCTTCTTC	CASSLAGSSFF
TRBJ1-1	TRBV12-3/TRBV12-4	.	.	TGTGCCAGCAGTTTAGGCATGTATACCACTGAAGCTTTCTTT	CASSLGMYTTEAFF
TRBJ1-5	TRBV12-3/TRBV12-4	.	.	TGTGCCAGCAGCGTCGCCGGGCCCCAGCATTTT	CASSVAGPQHF
TRBJ2-3	TRBV27	TRBD2	few	TGTGCCAGCAAGAGGCGGGAGTCAGATACGCAGTATTTT	CASKRRESDTQYF
TRBJ2-3	TRBV20-1	.	.	TGCAGTGCTTCTAGCTTGGGGGACTATACGCAGTATTTT	CSASSLGDYTQYF
TRBJ2-7	TRBV9	TRBD2	few	TGTGCCAGCACCCCCGCTGGGGGGGTTTGGGACGAGCAGTACTTC	CASTPAGGVWDEQYF
TRBJ2-3	TRBV5-1	TRBD1	few	TGCGCCAGCCAATCTGGGACAGGGGGCCCAGATACGCAGTATTTT	CASQSGTGGPDTQYF
TRBJ1-2	TRBV5-1	TRBD1	few	TGCGCCAGCAGCCCGACAGGGAGGGATAACTATGGCTACACCTTC	CASSPTGRDNYGYTF
TRBJ2-3	TRBV5-1	TRBD2	.	TGCGCCAGCAGCTTCTCTAGCGGGGGAATCACAGATACGCAGTATTTT	CASSFSSGGITDTQYF
TRBJ2-5	TRBV5-1	.	few	TGCGCCAGCAGCCCTGACCCTGAAGAGACCCAGTACTTC	CASSPDPEETQYF
TRBJ1-2	TRBV6-5	TRBD1	few	TGTGCCAGCAGGAGACAGGGTGGCTACACCTTC	CASRRQGGYTF
TRBJ2-6	TRBV4-2	.	.	TGTGCCAGCAGCCAAGGAGGGACGGGATTAACTGGGGCCAACGTCCTGACTTTC	CASSQGGTGLTGANVLTF
TRBJ1-1	TRBV20-1	.	many	TGCAGTGCCCCGCAGGGGAACACTGAAGCTTTCTTT	CSAPQGNTEAFF
TRBJ1-6	TRBV4-1	TRBD1	few	TGCGCCAGCAGCCACCCTGGACAGGGGGAGTTATCACCCCTCCACTTT	CASSHPGQGELSPLHF
TRBJ1-1	TRBV12-3/TRBV12-4	.	.	TGTGCCAGCAGTTTCAACGGCTCTGGGGTGAACACTGAAGCTTTCTTT	CASSFNGSGVNTEAFF
TRBJ2-2	TRBV11-3	.	few	TGTGCCAGCAGCTCCGCTCGGGGGCGGGGGAGCACCGGGGAGCTGTTTTTT	CASSSARGRGSTGELFF
TRBJ1-1	TRBV29-1	TRBD1	few	TGCAGCGTTGAAGATCAGGGGGTGAACACTGAAGCTTTCTTT	CSVEDQGVNTEAFF
TRBJ1-5	TRBV7-8	TRBD1	.	TGTGCCAGCAGCTTAGAGGGGGCTTACAATCAGCCCCAGCATTTT	CASSLEGAYNQPQHF
TRBJ2-1	TRBV2	TRBD2	few	TGTGCCAGCAGAGGCGGACTAGCGGACAATGAGCAGTTCTTC	CASRGGLADNEQFF
TRBJ2-3	TRBV5-1	TRBD2	.	TGCGCCAGCAGGTTATCGATAGCGGGGGGGCCAACAGATACGCAGTATTTT	CASRLSIAGGPTDTQYF
TRBJ1-3	TRBV12-3/TRBV12-4	.	few	TGTGCCAGCAGTCCCCACCTGATAATAGGGGCTGGAAACACCATATATTTT	CASSPHLIIGAGNTIYF
TRBJ2-5	TRBV5-5	.	.	TGTGCCAGCAGCTTGGCCTGGATATCCCAAGAGACCCAGTACTTC	CASSLAWISQETQYF
TRBJ1-1	TRBV18	.	.	TGTGCCAGCTTTTCGGGACATACGAACACTGAAGCTTTCTTT	CASFSGHTNTEAFF
TRBJ2-1	TRBV3-1	.	.	TGTGCCAGCAGCCAAGATCCTGGCTACAATGAGCAGTTCTTC	CASSQDPGYNEQFF
TRBJ1-4	TRBV6-5	.	.	TGTGCCAGCAAGGAGGGAGCTAATGAAAAACTGTTTTTT	CASKEGANEKLFF
TRBJ1-2	TRBV5-1	TRBD1	few	TGCGCCAGCAGCCTATGGACAGGGAAGGACTATGGCTACACCTTC	CASSLWTGKDYGYTF
TRBJ2-7	TRBV4-2	.	many	TGTGCCAGCAGCCAAGAGATGCTTCTGGGCGAGCAGTACTTC	CASSQEMLLGEQYF
TRBJ2-7	TRBV21-1	.	.	TGTGCCAGCAGCAAAGAAGTGGGGGAACTAGCGGGGGAGCAGTACTTC	CASSKEVGELAGEQYF
TRBJ1-4	TRBV14	TRBD1	few	TGTGCCAGCAGCGATGTAAGGACAGGGACTGAAAAACTGTTTTTT	CASSDVRTGTEKLFF
TRBJ2-5	TRBV12-3/TRBV12-4	.	.	TGTGCCAGCAGTTCCAGGGTGGAGACCCAGTACTTC	CASSSRVETQYF
TRBJ1-5	TRBV12-3/TRBV12-4	.	.	TGTGCCAGCAGAGGGGCAGGGATGAGGGATCAGCCCCAGCATTTT	CASRGAGMRDQPQHF
TRBJ2-2	TRBV12-3/TRBV12-4	TRBD1	.	TGTGCCAGCAGTAAAATGACAGGGAACGAGGCCGGGGAGCTGTTTTTT	CASSKMTGNEAGELFF
TRBJ2-4	TRBV19	TRBD2	once	TGTGCCAGTAGTACTAGCGGGAGACGGTCGGCCAAAAACATTCAGTACTTC	CASSTSGRRSAKNIQYF
TRBJ1-4	TRBV18	TRBD1	.	TGTGCCAGCTCATTCTATCCGGGACAGGGGAATGAAAAACTGTTTTTT	CASSFYPGQGNEKLFF
TRBJ2-4	TRBV2	.	few	TGTGCCAGCAGTGTGGAGGGCGCCTTAGCCAAAAACATTCAGTACTTC	CASSVEGALAKNIQYF
TRBJ1-4	TRBV5-1	.	few	TGCGCCAGCAGCTTGCGGGGGGCGGATGAAAAACTGTTTTTT	CASSLRGADEKLFF
TRBJ2-4	TRBV21-1	.	.	TGTGCCAGCAGCACCCTGAGTGTGAGCCCACTAGCCAAAAACATTCAGTACTTC	CASSTLSVSPLAKNIQYF
TRBJ1-1	TRBV25-1	.	.	TGTGCCAGCAGTGACGCCAGGGTTGGGACTGAAGCTTTCTTT	CASSDARVGTEAFF